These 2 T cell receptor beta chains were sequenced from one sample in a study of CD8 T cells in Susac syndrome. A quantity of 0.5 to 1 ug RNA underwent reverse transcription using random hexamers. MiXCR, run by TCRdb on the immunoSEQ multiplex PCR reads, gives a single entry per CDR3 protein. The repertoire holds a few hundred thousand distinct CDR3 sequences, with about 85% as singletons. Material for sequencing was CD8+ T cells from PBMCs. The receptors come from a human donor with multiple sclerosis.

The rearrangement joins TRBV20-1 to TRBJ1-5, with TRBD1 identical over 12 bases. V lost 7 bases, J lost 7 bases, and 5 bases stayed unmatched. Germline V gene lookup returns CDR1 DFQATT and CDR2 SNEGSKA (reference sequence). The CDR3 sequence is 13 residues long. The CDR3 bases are TGCAGTGTCACCGGGACAGGGGGCCAGCCCCAGCATTTT. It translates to CSVTGTGGQPQHF.

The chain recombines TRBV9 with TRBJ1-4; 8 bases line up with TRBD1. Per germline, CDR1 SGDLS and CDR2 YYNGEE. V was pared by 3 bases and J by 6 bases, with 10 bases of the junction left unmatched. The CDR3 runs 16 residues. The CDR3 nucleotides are TGTGCCAGCAGCGGAGCGACAGGGGCCCTTGATGAAAAACTGTTTTTT. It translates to CASSGATGALDEKLFF.